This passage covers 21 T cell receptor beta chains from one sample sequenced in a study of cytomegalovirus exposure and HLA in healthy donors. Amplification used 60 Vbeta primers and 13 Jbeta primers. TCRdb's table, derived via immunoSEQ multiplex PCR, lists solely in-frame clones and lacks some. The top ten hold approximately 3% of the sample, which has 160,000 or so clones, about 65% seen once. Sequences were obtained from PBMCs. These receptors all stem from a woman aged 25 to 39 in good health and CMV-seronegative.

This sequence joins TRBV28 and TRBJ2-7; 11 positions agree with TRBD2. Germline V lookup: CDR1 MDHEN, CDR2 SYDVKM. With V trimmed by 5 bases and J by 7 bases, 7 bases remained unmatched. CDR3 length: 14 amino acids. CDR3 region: CASSLLAGAREQYF. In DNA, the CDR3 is TGTGCCAGCAGTCTACTAGCGGGGGCCCGAGAGCAGTACTTC.

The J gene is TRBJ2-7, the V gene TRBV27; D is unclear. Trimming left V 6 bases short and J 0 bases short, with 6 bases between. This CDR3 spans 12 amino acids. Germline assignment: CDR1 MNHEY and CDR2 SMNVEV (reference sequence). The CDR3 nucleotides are TGTGCCAGCAGCATTTCCTCCTACGAGCAGTACTTC. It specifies CASSISSYEQYF.

The CDR3 protein is CASSLSQGAVDEQFF. The CDR3 coding sequence is TGTGCCAGCAGTTTATCGCAGGGGGCTGTGGATGAGCAGTTCTTC. The chain links TRBV28 to TRBJ2-1; 8 nucleotides line up with TRBD1. The trim removed 1 base at V and 8 bases at J, leaving 7 bases unmatched. Germline V lookup: CDR1 MDHEN, CDR2 SYDVKM. This CDR3 contains 15 residues.

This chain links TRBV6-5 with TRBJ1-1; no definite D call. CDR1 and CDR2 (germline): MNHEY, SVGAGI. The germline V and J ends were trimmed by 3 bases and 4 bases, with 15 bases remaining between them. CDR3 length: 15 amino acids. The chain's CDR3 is CASSYFPSSGTEAFF. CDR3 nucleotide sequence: TGTGCCAGCAGTTATTTTCCAAGCTCGGGCACTGAAGCTTTCTTT.

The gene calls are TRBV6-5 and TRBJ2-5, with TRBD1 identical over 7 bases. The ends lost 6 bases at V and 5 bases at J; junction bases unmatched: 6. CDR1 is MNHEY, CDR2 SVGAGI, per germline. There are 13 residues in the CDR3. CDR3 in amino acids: CASRLQGLETQYF. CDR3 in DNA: TGTGCCAGCAGACTACAGGGGTTGGAGACCCAGTACTTC.

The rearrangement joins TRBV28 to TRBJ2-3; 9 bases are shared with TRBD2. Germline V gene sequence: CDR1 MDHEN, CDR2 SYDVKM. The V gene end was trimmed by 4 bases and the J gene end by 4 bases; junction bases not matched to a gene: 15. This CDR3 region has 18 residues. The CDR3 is CASSSSGGAGGLPDTQYF. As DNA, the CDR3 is TGTGCCAGCAGTTCCTCCGGGGGGGCGGGAGGGCTCCCAGATACGCAGTATTTT.

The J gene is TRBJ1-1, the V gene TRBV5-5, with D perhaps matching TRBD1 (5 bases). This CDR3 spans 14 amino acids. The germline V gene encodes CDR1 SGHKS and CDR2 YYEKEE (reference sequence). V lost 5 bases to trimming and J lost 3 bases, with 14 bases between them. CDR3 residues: CASRLTETDTEAFF. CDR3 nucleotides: TGTGCCAGCAGATTGACAGAGACGGACACTGAAGCTTTCTTT.

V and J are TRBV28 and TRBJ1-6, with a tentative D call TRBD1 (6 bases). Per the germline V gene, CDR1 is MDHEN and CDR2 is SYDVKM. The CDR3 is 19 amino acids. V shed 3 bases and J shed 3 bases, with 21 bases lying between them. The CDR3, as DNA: TGTGCCAGCAGTTTGAGAGGGGCGACAGGAGACTTCTATAATTCACCCCTCCACTTT. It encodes CASSLRGATGDFYNSPLHF.

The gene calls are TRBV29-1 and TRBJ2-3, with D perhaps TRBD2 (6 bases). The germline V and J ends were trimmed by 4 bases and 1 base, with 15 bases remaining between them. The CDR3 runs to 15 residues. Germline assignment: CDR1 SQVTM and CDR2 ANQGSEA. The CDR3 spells CSVGVDGGGTDTQYF. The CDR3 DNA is TGCAGCGTTGGAGTTGACGGCGGGGGCACAGATACGCAGTATTTT.

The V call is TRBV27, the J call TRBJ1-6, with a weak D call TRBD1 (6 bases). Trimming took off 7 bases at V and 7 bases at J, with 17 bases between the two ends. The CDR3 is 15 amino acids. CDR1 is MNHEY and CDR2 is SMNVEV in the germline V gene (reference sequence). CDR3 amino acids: CASKRTGQANSPLHF. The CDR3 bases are TGTGCCAGCAAACGAACAGGGCAGGCGAATTCACCCCTCCACTTT.

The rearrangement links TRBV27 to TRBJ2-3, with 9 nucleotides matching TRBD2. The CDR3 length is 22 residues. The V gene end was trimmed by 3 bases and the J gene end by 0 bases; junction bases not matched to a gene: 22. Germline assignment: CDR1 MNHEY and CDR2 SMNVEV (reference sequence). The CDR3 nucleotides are TGTGCCAGCAGTTTTCCCCAGTGGCTAGCGGGACCCCGCCTCTCGAGCACAGATACGCAGTATTTT. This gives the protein CASSFPQWLAGPRLSSTDTQYF.

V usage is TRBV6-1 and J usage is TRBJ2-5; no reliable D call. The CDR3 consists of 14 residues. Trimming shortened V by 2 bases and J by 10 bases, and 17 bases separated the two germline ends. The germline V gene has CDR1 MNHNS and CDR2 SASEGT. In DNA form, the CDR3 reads TGTGCCAGCAGTGAAAGCGAGACCCCTCCTATCCAGTACTTC. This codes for CASSESETPPIQYF.

Here the CDR3 reads CSARVVRELFF. In DNA, the CDR3 is TGCAGTGCTAGAGTAGTCAGGGAGCTGTTTTTT. J is TRBJ2-2 and V is TRBV20-1, with no clear D. CDR3 length: 11 residues. Trimming left V 1 base short and J 9 bases short, with 6 bases between. Germline V gives CDR1 DFQATT, CDR2 SNEGSKA (reference sequence).

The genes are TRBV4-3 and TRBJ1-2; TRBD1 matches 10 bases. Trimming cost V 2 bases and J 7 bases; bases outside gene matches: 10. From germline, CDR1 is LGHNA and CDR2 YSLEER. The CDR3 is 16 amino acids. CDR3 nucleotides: TGCGCCAGCAGCCAATTTGATGGGACAGGGGTATCTGGCTACACCTTC. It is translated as CASSQFDGTGVSGYTF.

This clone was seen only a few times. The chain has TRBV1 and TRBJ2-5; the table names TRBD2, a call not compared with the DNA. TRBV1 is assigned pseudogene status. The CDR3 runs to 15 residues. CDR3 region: CTSSQGGGSWETQYF. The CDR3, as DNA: TGCACCAGCAGCCAAGGAGGCGGGAGTTGGGAGACCCAGTACTTC.

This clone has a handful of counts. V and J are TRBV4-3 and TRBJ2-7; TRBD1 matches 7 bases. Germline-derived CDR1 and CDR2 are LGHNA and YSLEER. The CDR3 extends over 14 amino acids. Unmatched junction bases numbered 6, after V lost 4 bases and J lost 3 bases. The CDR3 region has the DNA TGCGCCAGCAGCCGGACAGGTGGTTTCTACGAGCAGTACTTC. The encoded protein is CASSRTGGFYEQYF.

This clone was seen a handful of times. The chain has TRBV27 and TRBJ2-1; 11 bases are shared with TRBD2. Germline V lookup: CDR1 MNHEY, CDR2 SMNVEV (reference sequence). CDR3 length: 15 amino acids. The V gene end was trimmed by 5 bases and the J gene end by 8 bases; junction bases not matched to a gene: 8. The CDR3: CASSIAGGPRYEQFF. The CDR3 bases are TGTGCCAGCAGTATAGCGGGAGGGCCACGTTATGAGCAGTTCTTC.

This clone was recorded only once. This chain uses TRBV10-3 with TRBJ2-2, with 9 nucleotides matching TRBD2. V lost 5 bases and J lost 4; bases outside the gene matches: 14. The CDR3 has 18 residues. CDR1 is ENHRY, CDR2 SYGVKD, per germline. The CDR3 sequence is CAISLSGGLARGTGELFF. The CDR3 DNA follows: TGTGCCATCAGTCTTAGCGGGGGCCTTGCCCGGGGCACCGGGGAGCTGTTTTTT.

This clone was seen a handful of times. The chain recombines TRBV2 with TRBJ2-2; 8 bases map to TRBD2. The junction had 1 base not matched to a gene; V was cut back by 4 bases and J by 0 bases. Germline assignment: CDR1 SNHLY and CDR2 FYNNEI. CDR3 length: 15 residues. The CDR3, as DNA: TGTGCCAGCAGTGGTAGCGGGGCGAACACCGGGGAGCTGTTTTTT. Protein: CASSGSGANTGELFF. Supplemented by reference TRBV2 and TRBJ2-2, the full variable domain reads EPEVTQTPSHQVTQMGQEVILRCVPISNHLYFYWYRQILGQKVEFLVSFYNNEISEKSEIFDDQFSVERPDGSNFTLKIRSTKLEDSAMYFCASSGSGANTGELFFGEGSRLTVL.

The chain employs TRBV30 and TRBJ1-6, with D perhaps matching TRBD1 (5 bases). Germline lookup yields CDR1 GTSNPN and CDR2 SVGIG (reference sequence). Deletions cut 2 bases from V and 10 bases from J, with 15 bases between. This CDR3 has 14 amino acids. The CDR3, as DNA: TGTGCCTGGAGTAGCCGGACACTGGGATCACCCCTCCACTTT. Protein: CAWSSRTLGSPLHF.

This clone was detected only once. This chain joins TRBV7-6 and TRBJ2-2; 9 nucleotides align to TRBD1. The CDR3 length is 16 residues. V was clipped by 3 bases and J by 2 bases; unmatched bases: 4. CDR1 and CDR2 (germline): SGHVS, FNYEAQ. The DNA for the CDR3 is TGTGCCAGCAGCTTTCGGACAGGGGATAACACCGGGGAGCTGTTTTTT. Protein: CASSFRTGDNTGELFF.